This passage covers 32 T cell receptor beta chains from one sample sequenced in a study of blood T cells in healthy people across ages. A second PCR of about 7 to 12 cycles used a sample-barcoded 5' primer and a J-beta primer mix. TCRdb re-derived calls from the 5' RACE reads in MiXCR, one entry per CDR3 protein. The sample records 1.5 million to 1.9 million distinct CDR3 sequences, 35% to 45% being singletons. The material sequenced was blood. The origin of the receptors is a woman aged 18-30 years in good health.

This clonotype was detected only a few times. This chain connects TRBV12-3 or TRBV12-4 to TRBJ1-1; a weak D match, TRBD1 (6 bases). V shed 6 bases and J shed 1 base, with 9 bases lying between them. CDR3 length: 13 residues. The CDR3: CASRGHRNTEAFF. CDR3 bases: TGTGCCAGCAGGGGACATCGGAACACTGAAGCTTTCTTT.

In this sample, this clonotype turned up a few times. V gene TRBV19 combines with J gene TRBJ2-1; 9 bases are shared with TRBD2. Germline trimming cut 11 bases from V and 2 bases from J; bases unmatched to any gene: 10. Germline CDR1 LNHDA, CDR2 SQIVND (reference sequence). The length of the CDR3 is 15 residues. The CDR3 is CASKPGLAAYNEQFF. DNA for the CDR3: TGTGCCTCAAAACCGGGACTAGCAGCCTACAATGAGCAGTTCTTC.

The chain combines TRBV10-3 with TRBJ2-1; 7 bases match TRBD1. V lost 6 bases and J lost 4; bases outside the gene matches: 3. The CDR3 extends over 13 amino acids. The V gene's germline CDR1 is ENHRY and CDR2 SYGVKD. The CDR3 bases are TGTGCCATCAGGGGGGACAGTTACAATGAGCAGTTCTTC. Translating gives CAIRGDSYNEQFF.

This clonotype was counted between two and nine times. The rearrangement joins TRBV3-1 to TRBJ2-7, with a tentative D call TRBD2 (6 bases). With 0 bases removed from V and 9 bases from J, the gap between germline ends came to 24 bases. CDR3 size: 17 residues. Germline values: CDR1 LGHDT, CDR2 YNNKEL (reference sequence). The chain's CDR3 is CASSQELRGTLIRGQYF. Here the CDR3 DNA reads TGTGCCAGCAGCCAAGAACTACGCGGGACTCTCATTCGGGGGCAGTACTTC.

This clonotype was detected only a few times. This chain joins TRBV4-1 and TRBJ1-2, with 8 bases fitting TRBD1. The CDR3 extends over 15 amino acids. Germline-derived CDR1 and CDR2 are MGHRA and YSYEKL. V lost 1 base and J lost 9; bases outside the gene matches: 10. CDR3 sequence (DNA): TGCGCCAGCAGCCAAGGAGGACAGGGAAGTTCGAGCTACACCTTC. Its protein is CASSQGGQGSSSYTF.

The CDR3 region is CASSLISDNEQFF. The CDR3 nucleotides are TGTGCCAGCAGTTTAATCTCAGACAATGAGCAGTTCTTC. This chain connects TRBV28 to TRBJ2-1; D gene ambiguous. CDR3 size: 13 residues. V lost 2 bases to trimming and J lost 5 bases, with 7 bases between them. Germline V gene data show CDR1 as MDHEN and CDR2 as SYDVKM.

This clonotype has a handful of counts. The chain couples TRBV10-3 to TRBJ2-7; D is possibly TRBD1 (6 bases). Germline V gene sequence: CDR1 ENHRY, CDR2 SYGVKD. The length of the CDR3 is 13 residues. The ends were cut back, 5 bases at V and 4 bases at J, with 12 bases in the middle. The CDR3 DNA reads TGTGCCATCAGTACAGGGACGATATACGAGCAGTACTTC. Translation: CAISTGTIYEQYF.

The genes are TRBV9 and TRBJ2-1, with 8 bases that match TRBD2. J gave up 10 bases and V 1 base, and 13 bases lay outside the gene matches. The CDR3 length is 16 residues. Germline V lookup: CDR1 SGDLS, CDR2 YYNGEE. CDR3 DNA: TGTGCCAGCAGCGTACAGGCGGGAGGCCCCTCCAAGGAGCAGTTCTTC. As protein: CASSVQAGGPSKEQFF.

The chain employs TRBV11-2 and TRBJ1-2, with D unclear. With 4 bases removed from V and 1 base from J, the gap between germline ends came to 16 bases. The germline V gene has CDR1 SGHAT and CDR2 FQNNGV. CDR3 length: 16 residues. The CDR3 sequence: CASSYWERDFNYGYTF. The CDR3 DNA reads as TGTGCCAGCAGCTACTGGGAGAGGGATTTTAACTATGGCTACACCTTC.

This rearrangement joins TRBV19 to TRBJ2-1; 10 bases fit TRBD1. V lost 5 bases and J lost 6; bases outside the gene matches: 4. The CDR3 is 14 residues long. Germline V CDR1 and CDR2: LNHDA, SQIVND (reference sequence). Here the CDR3 reads CASSAGTGANEQFF. Here the CDR3 DNA reads TGTGCCAGTAGTGCTGGGACAGGGGCCAATGAGCAGTTCTTC.

This clonotype was observed a handful of times. The V gene is TRBV27, the J gene TRBJ2-7, with D tentatively TRBD1 or TRBD2 (5 bases each). The CDR3 has 15 amino acids. Germline V gives CDR1 MNHEY, CDR2 SMNVEV (reference sequence). V shed 8 bases and J shed 0 bases, with 17 bases lying between them. CDR3 nucleotides: TGTGCCAGCTCGATGGGACCGGGGACCTCCTACGAGCAGTACTTC. Its translation is CASSMGPGTSYEQYF.

The V gene is TRBV2, the J gene TRBJ1-1; 10 bases are shared with TRBD1. J lost 7 bases, V lost 8 bases, and 7 bases had no gene match. The germline V gene has CDR1 SNHLY and CDR2 FYNNEI. The CDR3 sequence is 13 residues long. The CDR3: CASVPGQGSEAFF. In DNA, the CDR3 is TGTGCCAGCGTCCCGGGACAGGGGAGTGAAGCTTTCTTT. Drawing the rest from reference TRBV2 and TRBJ1-1, the complete variable domain is EPEVTQTPSHQVTQMGQEVILRCVPISNHLYFYWYRQILGQKVEFLVSFYNNEISEKSEIFDDQFSVERPDGSNFTLKIRSTKLEDSAMYFCASVPGQGSEAFFGQGTRLTVV.

V and J are TRBV2 and TRBJ1-3, with D maybe TRBD1 (5 bases). Trimming cost V 7 bases and J 1 base, with 11 bases left between them. There are 14 residues in the CDR3. Germline CDR1 reads SNHLY; CDR2 reads FYNNEI. The CDR3 coding sequence is TGTGCCAGCAAGAGGGGTGAATCTGGAAACACCATATATTTT. Residues: CASKRGESGNTIYF. Combining the CDR3 with reference TRBV2 and TRBJ1-3 gives the whole variable domain EPEVTQTPSHQVTQMGQEVILRCVPISNHLYFYWYRQILGQKVEFLVSFYNNEISEKSEIFDDQFSVERPDGSNFTLKIRSTKLEDSAMYFCASKRGESGNTIYFGEGSWLTVV.

The rearrangement links TRBV6-2 or TRBV6-3 to TRBJ1-5; TRBD1 matches at 9 bases. Looked up from germline, CDR1 is MNHEY and CDR2 is SVGEGT. V shed 2 bases and J 8 bases; nucleotides not matched to a gene: 4. The CDR3 is made up of 14 amino acids. The chain's CDR3 is CASSYRGQGKPQHF. CDR3 in DNA: TGTGCCAGCAGTTACCGGGGACAGGGAAAGCCCCAGCATTTT.

Ten or more counts support this clonotype. The chain links TRBV4-3 to TRBJ2-1, with D hard to call. In germline, CDR1 is LGHNA, CDR2 YSLEER. The V end was cut by 2 bases, the J end by 4 bases, with 6 bases between. The CDR3 loop spans 13 amino acids. CDR3 bases: TGCGCCAGCAGCCAACGGAAGTACAATGAGCAGTTCTTC. It yields the protein CASSQRKYNEQFF.

This clonotype was observed a few times. The chain combines TRBV3-1 with TRBJ1-2; maybe TRBD1 (6 bases). The CDR3 spans 15 residues. With 4 bases removed from V and 6 bases from J, the gap between germline ends came to 18 bases. Germline CDR1 LGHDT, CDR2 YNNKEL (reference sequence). CDR3 sequence reads: CASSLLSGGQDGYTF. The CDR3 DNA reads as TGTGCCAGCAGCCTCCTGAGTGGGGGCCAAGATGGCTACACCTTC. The variable domain in full, completed from reference TRBV3-1 and TRBJ1-2, reads DTAVSQTPKYLVTQMGNDKSIKCEQNLGHDTMYWYKQDSKKFLKIMFSYNNKELIINETVPNRFSPKSPDKAHLNLHINSLELGDSAVYFCASSLLSGGQDGYTFGSGTRLTVV.

The chain joins TRBV7-3 to TRBJ2-1; D not certain. V lost 1 base and J lost 5, with 12 bases in between. The CDR3 consists of 15 residues. Germline V gene sequence: CDR1 SGHTA, CDR2 FQGTGA. The CDR3 bases are TGTGCCAGCAGCTTAATTGCCGGGTGGAACAATGAGCAGTTCTTC. The encoded protein is CASSLIAGWNNEQFF.

This clonotype was observed a few times. This chain connects TRBV24-1 to TRBJ2-1; D is unresolved. The CDR3 length is 13 residues. V lost 3 bases and J lost 8, with 10 bases in between. Germline CDR1 KGHDR, CDR2 SFDVKD. The chain's CDR3 is CATSDAVTDEQFF. The CDR3 region has the DNA TGTGCCACCAGTGATGCGGTTACGGATGAGCAGTTCTTC.

This clonotype was detected a few times. The CDR3 loop reads CASSIGRTGGLGYTF. Written as DNA, the CDR3 is TGTGCCAGCAGCATAGGGCGGACAGGGGGTTTGGGCTACACCTTC. This chain uses TRBV7-2 with TRBJ1-2; 10 bases map to TRBD1. Trimming removed 5 bases from V and 8 bases from J; junction bases left unmatched: 11. Germline CDR1 is SGHTA and CDR2 is FQGNSA. There are 15 residues in the CDR3.

A few counts support this clonotype. The chain employs TRBV7-9 and TRBJ1-2; D may be TRBD1 (6 bases). The germline V gene has CDR1 SEHNR and CDR2 FQNEAQ (reference sequence). The V and J ends lost 2 bases and 8 bases respectively, with 15 bases between them. This CDR3 is 14 amino acids long. The CDR3 coding sequence is TGTGCCAGCAGCTTATTCGGGACACCCGGCGGCTACACCTTC. Amino acids: CASSLFGTPGGYTF.

The chain combines TRBV28 with TRBJ2-4; weak D call: TRBD2 (5 bases). V lost 5 bases and J lost 2, with 22 bases in between. Germline V gene data show CDR1 as MDHEN and CDR2 as SYDVKM. The CDR3 runs to 18 residues. The CDR3 loop is CASSPLSRPGFTKNIQYF. For the CDR3, the DNA is TGTGCCAGCAGTCCGCTTAGCCGTCCGGGGTTTACCAAAAACATTCAGTACTTC.

V and J are TRBV7-9 and TRBJ2-1, with 7 nucleotides matching TRBD2. The J call is doubtful: the DNA matches TRBJ2-7 better. The germline gives CDR1 SEHNR, CDR2 FQNEAQ (reference sequence). CDR3 length equals 20 residues. This CDR3 reads CASTGLFGLAVRGSYNEQYF. CDR3 bases: TGTGCCAGCACCGGACTTTTTGGGCTAGCGGTAAGAGGTTCCTACAATGAGCAGTACTTC.

This chain connects TRBV9 to TRBJ2-7; perhaps TRBD1 as D (5 bases). V was pared by 4 bases and J by 2 bases, with 16 bases between. CDR1 and CDR2 from the germline V gene are SGDLS and YYNGEE. The CDR3 is 15 residues long. The CDR3 DNA follows: TGTGCCAGCAGCCCACATCCAGGGAAAGCCTACGAGCAGTACTTC. As protein: CASSPHPGKAYEQYF.

V gene TRBV19 combines with J gene TRBJ2-4, with TRBD1 as a possible D gene (6 bases). The end of the DNA is better explained by TRBJ2-5, so the J call may be wrong. CDR1 LNHDA and CDR2 SQIVND come from the germline V gene (reference sequence). This CDR3 is 15 amino acids long. The CDR3 protein is CASSIMGTLGETQYF. Written as DNA, the CDR3 is TGTGCCAGTAGTATCATGGGGACACTTGGAGAGACCCAGTACTTC.

The chain couples TRBV9 to TRBJ2-2; 8 bases line up with TRBD2. The CDR3 has 16 residues. The ends lost 0 bases at V and 6 bases at J; junction bases unmatched: 7. Germline lookup yields CDR1 SGDLS and CDR2 YYNGEE. CDR3 amino acids: CASSVDPAGDPGELFF. In nucleotides, the CDR3 is TGTGCCAGCAGCGTAGATCCAGCGGGAGACCCCGGGGAGCTGTTTTTT. Looking up the rest from reference TRBV9 and TRBJ2-2 gives the full variable domain: DSGVTQTPKHLITATGQRVTLRCSPRSGDLSVYWYQQSLDQGLQFLIQYYNGEERAKGNILERFSAQQFPDLHSELNLSSLELGDSALYFCASSVDPAGDPGELFFGEGSRLTVL.

The chain is built from TRBV24-1 and TRBJ2-1, with 7 bases aligning to TRBD2. The CDR3 covers 14 residues. CDR1 is KGHDR and CDR2 is SFDVKD in the germline V gene. J was trimmed by 0 bases and V by 12 bases; bases with no gene match: 7. CDR3 sequence: CAAKLASSYNEQFF. CDR3 coding DNA: TGTGCCGCTAAACTAGCGAGCTCCTACAATGAGCAGTTCTTC.

This clonotype was counted a single time. The CDR3 DNA sequence: TGTGCCAGCTGTCTAGCGACCTACAATGAGCAGTACTTC. It is translated as CASCLATYNEQYF. J is TRBJ2-1 and V is TRBV27; possible D gene TRBD2, 6 bases. TRBJ2-7 explains the end of the DNA better; the J call may be wrong. Germline lookup yields CDR1 MNHEY and CDR2 SMNVEV (reference sequence). This CDR3 spans 13 amino acids.

The chain recombines TRBV7-9 with TRBJ2-1; no clear D. Germline loops: CDR1 SEHNR, CDR2 FQNEAQ (reference sequence). The CDR3 extends over 16 amino acids. V gave up 6 bases and J gave up 0 bases, with 15 bases separating them. CDR3 nucleotides: TGTGCCAGCAGTAACGGACCGCTCAACTCCTACAATGAGCAGTTCTTC. It specifies CASSNGPLNSYNEQFF.

This chain joins TRBV27 and TRBJ1-1; the match to TRBD1 covers 11 bases. This CDR3 contains 16 residues. V trimming: 1 base; J trimming: 8 bases; junction bases outside the gene matches: 9. CDR1 and CDR2 from the germline V gene are MNHEY and SMNVEV (reference sequence). The CDR3 here is CASSLYSGQGATEAFF. The CDR3 region has the DNA TGTGCCAGCAGTTTATACTCCGGACAGGGGGCGACCGAAGCTTTCTTT.

As to this clonotype: A much bigger clone sits one base away, suggesting this may be a read error. V usage is TRBV20-1 and J usage is TRBJ2-7, with 10 positions matching TRBD2. In germline, CDR1 is DFQATT, CDR2 SNEGSKA (reference sequence). The CDR3 consists of 15 residues. V was clipped by 2 bases and J by 7 bases; unmatched bases: 11. CDR3 sequence reads: CSARLLAGDHNEQYF. The CDR3 region has the DNA TGCAGTGCTAGATTGCTAGCGGGGGACCACAATGAGCAGTACTTC.

The V call is TRBV29-1, the J call TRBJ2-3, with a weak D call TRBD1 (7 bases). Trimming removed 7 bases from V and 4 bases from J, with 12 bases in between. CDR1 is SQVTM, CDR2 ANQGSEA, per germline. This CDR3 has 12 amino acids. The CDR3 sequence: CSGRGAADTQYF. CDR3 coding DNA: TGCAGCGGCAGGGGGGCGGCAGATACGCAGTATTTT.

The gene calls are TRBV20-1 and TRBJ2-7; 7 nucleotides match TRBD2. This CDR3 contains 11 residues. Germline V gene sequence: CDR1 DFQATT, CDR2 SNEGSKA (reference sequence). The junction had 1 base not matched to a gene; V was cut back by 5 bases and J by 3 bases. CDR3 nucleotides: TGCAGTGCTCCTAGCGGCTACGAGCAGTACTTC. Translation gives CSAPSGYEQYF.